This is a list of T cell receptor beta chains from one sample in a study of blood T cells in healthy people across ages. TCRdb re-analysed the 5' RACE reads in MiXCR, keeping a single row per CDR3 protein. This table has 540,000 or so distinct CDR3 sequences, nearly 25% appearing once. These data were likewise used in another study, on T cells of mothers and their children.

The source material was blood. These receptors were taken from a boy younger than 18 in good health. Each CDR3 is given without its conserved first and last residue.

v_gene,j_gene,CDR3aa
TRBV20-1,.,SASHVVDFDNEQF
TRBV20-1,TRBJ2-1,SAGISGRAYNEQF
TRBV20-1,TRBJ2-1,SARGLAGGLEQF
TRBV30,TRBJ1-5,AWTETGRIDQPQH
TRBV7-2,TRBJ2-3,ASSSSASGGLSKADTQY
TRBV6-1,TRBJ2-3,ASSDRYGQGSDTQY
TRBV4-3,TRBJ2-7,ASSQDRGQDGYEQY
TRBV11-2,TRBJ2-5,ASSFRQPAQY
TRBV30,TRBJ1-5,AWSGQENQPQH
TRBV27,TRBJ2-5,ASSYGRGETQY
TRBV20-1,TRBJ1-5,SARVSKGVVNQPQH
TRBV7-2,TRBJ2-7,ASSFTGTASPYEQY
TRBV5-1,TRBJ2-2,ASSPFAGGATGELF
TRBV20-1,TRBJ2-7,SAREISGSMYRYEQY
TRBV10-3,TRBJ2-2,AISEFPNTGELF
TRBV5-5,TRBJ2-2,ASSLSSWTTNTGELF
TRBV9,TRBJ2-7,ASSRRGSSYEQY
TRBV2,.,ASSEDPYEQY
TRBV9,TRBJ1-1,ASSVGAGTEAF
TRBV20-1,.,SARDSAGGGAYEQY
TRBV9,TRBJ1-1,ASSSQGQANTEAF
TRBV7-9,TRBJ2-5,ASSLDRGLQETQY
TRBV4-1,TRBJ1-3,ASSQEVGSNGNTIY
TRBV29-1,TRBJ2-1,SVEGVLSYNEQF
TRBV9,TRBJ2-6,ASSVAPSGANVLT
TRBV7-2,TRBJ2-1,ASSPDRASYNEQF
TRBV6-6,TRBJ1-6,ASSYGDRGHSPLH
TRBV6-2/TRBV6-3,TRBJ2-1,ASSYSAYPGTSGPNAQSNEQF
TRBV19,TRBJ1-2,ASSRDRGAENYGYT
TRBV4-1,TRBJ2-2,ASSQERLTPALVAGVFTGELF
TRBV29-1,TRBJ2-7,SVGHTSYEQY
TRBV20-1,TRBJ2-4,SATQGALAKNIQY
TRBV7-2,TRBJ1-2,ASLGQVGENGYT
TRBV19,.,ASRVRALDGTQY
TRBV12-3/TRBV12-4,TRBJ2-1,ASSFRASGGGRYNEQF
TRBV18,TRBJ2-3,ASSPAGLAGATDTQY
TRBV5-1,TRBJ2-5,ASSLDDRVGGSTQY
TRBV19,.,ASSAPGQGVHEQY